Listed below are T cell receptor beta chains from one sample, sequenced in a study of metastatic and nonmetastatic thyroid tumors. TCRdb ran MiXCR on the PCR reads. The profile covers 20,000 to 25,000 clones, with 24% appearing a single time and 6.4% taken by the ten largest. Sequenced material: tumor tissue. These receptors were taken from a female donor with papillary thyroid cancer or a benign thyroid nodule (not recorded which). Some clones in this sample may be carry-over from other donors' samples. CDR3s include the opening cysteine and the closing phenylalanine or tryptophan. Fields, in order: D gene, J gene, CDR3 length, V gene, CDR3 protein. D genes are given only for firm matches.

- TRBJ1-6 15 TRBV20-1 CSARDPGFYNSPLHF
- TRBJ1-5 13 TRBV28 CASREGGNQPQHF
- TRBJ2-3 15 TRBV20-1 CSVPKGGLLPDTQYF
- TRBJ2-7 13 TRBV6-2/TRBV6-3 CASSYSKGAEQYF
- TRBJ1-2 13 TRBV15 CATGERPNYGYTF
- TRBJ2-1 16 TRBV24-1 CATSHSVSGSYNEQFF
- TRBJ2-3 13 TRBV27 CASRGVFVDTQYF
TRBD1 TRBJ1-1 16 TRBV6-5 CASSYSMGQMNTEAFF
- TRBJ1-2 13 TRBV4-2 CASSQGAWYGYTF
- TRBJ2-1 15 TRBV11-2 CASSLVHLPYNEQFF
- TRBJ1-2 13 TRBV3-1 CASSQGGSYGYTF
TRBD2 TRBJ2-1 16 TRBV9 CASSVDLRGGYNEQFF
- TRBJ2-7 14 TRBV6-1 CASNPLAGAYEQYF
- TRBJ1-5 15 TRBV6-4 CASSEKAGGNQPQHF
- TRBJ1-2 12 TRBV29-1 CSVDVAGAVHTF
- TRBJ2-7 16 TRBV11-2 CASSLGYFGVRYEQYF
- TRBJ2-1 16 TRBV24-1 CATSEVRGPLVNEQFF
- TRBJ2-3 15 TRBV10-1 CASSESDPGTDTQYF
- TRBJ1-5 16 TRBV20-1 CSARDGGGSSLQPQHF
TRBD1 TRBJ1-2 15 TRBV5-1 CASSQLSTGEVGYTF
- TRBJ1-2 14 TRBV4-3 CASSQDSGSPGYTF
TRBD1 TRBJ2-7 18 TRBV10-3 CAISDPARAGGSSYEQYF
- TRBJ1-4 13 TRBV20-1 CSAPQGINEKLFF
- TRBJ2-2 16 TRBV11-1 CASSSGAGFYTGELFF
- TRBJ2-2 15 TRBV11-2 CASSSGTSKTGELFF
TRBD2 TRBJ2-1 15 TRBV7-3 CASSLTSGGAGEQFF
- TRBJ2-7 14 TRBV30 CAWSVLQGPYEQYF
- TRBJ1-4 20 TRBV7-8 CASSPRAWTLHSSTNEKLFF
TRBD2 TRBJ2-3 16 TRBV4-2 CASSRRGGSDTDTQYF
- TRBJ2-7 16 TRBV27 CASSVLPDRSSYEQYF
- TRBJ2-5 13 TRBV27 CASSLGGRETQYF
- TRBJ2-7 12 TRBV6-4 CASSWRTYEQYF
TRBD2 TRBJ2-1 15 TRBV20-1 CSAPPGLEGYNEQFF
- TRBJ1-3 13 TRBV29-1 CSALTGSGNTIYF
- TRBJ2-6 15 TRBV12-3/TRBV12-4 CASRSGDLGANVLTF
- TRBJ2-7 17 TRBV19 CASSIDLSASPSYEQYF
- TRBJ1-3 13 TRBV29-1 CSVASGPGNTIYF
- TRBJ2-1 13 TRBV28 CAISPDLDNEQFF
- TRBJ1-2 13 TRBV2 CASSTDRNYGYTF
TRBD1 TRBJ2-5 14 TRBV5-4 CASSPQGAEETQYF
TRBD2 TRBJ2-1 14 TRBV5-1 CASTGLAAGNEQFF
- TRBJ2-2 13 TRBV19 CASSDRNTGELFF
- TRBJ2-5 16 TRBV7-9 CASSLGGPNRRKTQYF
- TRBJ1-2 15 TRBV6-5 CASSYRPGGRDGYTF
- TRBJ2-3 13 TRBV12-3/TRBV12-4 CASSLGPFDTQYF
- TRBJ2-6 14 TRBV30 CAWSSGAGANVLTF
- TRBJ1-2 16 TRBV6-1 CASRGPHTGRSDGYTF
TRBD2 TRBJ2-7 15 TRBV11-2 CASRGWLAGRYEQYF
TRBD2 TRBJ2-3 17 TRBV28 CASSPTQLAGITDTQYF
- TRBJ1-4 15 TRBV6-6 CASSYSTQVSGKLFF
TRBD2 TRBJ2-1 16 TRBV20-1 CSASPAGTIVSNEQFF
- TRBJ2-3 16 TRBV4-2 CASSQVRDRFADTQYF